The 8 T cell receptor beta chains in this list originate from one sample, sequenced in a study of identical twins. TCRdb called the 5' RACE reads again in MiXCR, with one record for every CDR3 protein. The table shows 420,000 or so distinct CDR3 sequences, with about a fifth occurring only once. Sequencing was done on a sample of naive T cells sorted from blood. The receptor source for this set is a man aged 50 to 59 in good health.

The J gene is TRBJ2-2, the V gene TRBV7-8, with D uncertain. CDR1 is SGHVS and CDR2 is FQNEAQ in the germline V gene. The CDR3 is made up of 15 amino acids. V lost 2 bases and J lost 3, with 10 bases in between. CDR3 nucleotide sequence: TGTGCCAGCAGCTTAAGTGACTCGGACACCGGGGAGCTGTTTTTT. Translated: CASSLSDSDTGELFF.

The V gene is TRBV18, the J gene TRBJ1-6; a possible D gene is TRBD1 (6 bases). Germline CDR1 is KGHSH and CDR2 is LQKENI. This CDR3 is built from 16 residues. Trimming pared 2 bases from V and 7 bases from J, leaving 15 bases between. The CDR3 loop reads CASSPGGPGANSPLHF. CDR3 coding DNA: TGTGCCAGCTCACCAGGGGGTCCGGGGGCCAATTCACCCCTCCACTTT.

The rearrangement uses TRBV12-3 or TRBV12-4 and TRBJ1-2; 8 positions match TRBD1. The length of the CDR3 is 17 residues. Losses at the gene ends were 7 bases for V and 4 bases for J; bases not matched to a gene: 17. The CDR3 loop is CASIPGDRGIKTYGYTF. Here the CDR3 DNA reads TGTGCCAGCATCCCCGGAGACAGGGGAATCAAGACCTATGGCTACACCTTC.

CDR3 nucleotide sequence: TGCGCCAGCAGCTTTACTAGCGGGAGGGAAGCCCAAGAGACCCAGTACTTC. The encoded protein is CASSFTSGREAQETQYF. The chain is built from TRBV5-1 and TRBJ2-5; TRBD2 aligns across 13 bases. Germline CDR1 is SGHRS and CDR2 is YFSETQ. The J segment lost 1 base and the V segment lost 2 bases, leaving 5 bases of the junction unmatched. CDR3 size: 17 residues.

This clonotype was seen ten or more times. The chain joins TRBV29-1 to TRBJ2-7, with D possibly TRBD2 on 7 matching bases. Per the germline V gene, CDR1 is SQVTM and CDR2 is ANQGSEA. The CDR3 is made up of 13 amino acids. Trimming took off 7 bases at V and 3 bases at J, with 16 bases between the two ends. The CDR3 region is CSAETGGHYEQYF. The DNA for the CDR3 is TGCAGCGCAGAAACGGGGGGACACTACGAGCAGTACTTC.

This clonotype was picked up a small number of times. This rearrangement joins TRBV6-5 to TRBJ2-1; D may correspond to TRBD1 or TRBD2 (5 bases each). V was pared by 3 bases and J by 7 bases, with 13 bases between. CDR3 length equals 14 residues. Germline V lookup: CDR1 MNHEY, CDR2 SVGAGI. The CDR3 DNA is TGTGCCAGCAGTTATTTTGGGGGTGGGAATGAGCAGTTCTTC. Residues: CASSYFGGGNEQFF.

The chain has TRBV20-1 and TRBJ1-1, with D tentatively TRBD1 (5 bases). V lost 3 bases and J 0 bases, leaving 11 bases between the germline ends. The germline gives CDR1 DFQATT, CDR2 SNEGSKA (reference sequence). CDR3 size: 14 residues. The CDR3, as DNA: TGCAGTGCTAGTCTTCTGGGGGTGAACACTGAAGCTTTCTTT. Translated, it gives CSASLLGVNTEAFF.

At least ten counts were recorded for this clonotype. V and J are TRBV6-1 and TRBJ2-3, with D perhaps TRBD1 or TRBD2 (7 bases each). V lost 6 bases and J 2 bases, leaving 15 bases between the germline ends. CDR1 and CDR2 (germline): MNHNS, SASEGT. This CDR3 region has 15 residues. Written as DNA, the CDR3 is TGTGCCAGCAGCTCCAGGGGGGGAAACACAGATACGCAGTATTTT. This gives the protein CASSSRGGNTDTQYF.